This T cell receptor (beta chain) was retrieved from a study of Graves' ophthalmopathy and Graves' hyperthyroidism. Looking at the study overall: Stable hyperthyroid donors showed no ophthalmopathy during 18 months follow-up.

Amplification of the TCR beta CDR3 regions used RNA transcripts (as template). HTBI primers were used in a first-round RT-PCR, which preceded a second-round multiplex PCR. TCRdb reprocessed the multiplex PCR reads with MiXCR, giving one entry per CDR3 protein. The table records over a million distinct CDR3 sequences, about two fifths of them present only once. Germline assignment: CDR1 SGHTA and CDR2 FQGNSA. This CDR3 has 16 residues. V was clipped by 1 base and J by 8 bases; unmatched bases: 13. This clonotype was found a few times. Physicians reached a diagnosis by relying on clinical symptoms, serum thyroxine, TRAb, thyroid ultrasound and orbital computed tomography.

The specimen was peripheral blood or thyroid tissue (not recorded which). The sequence came from an adult man with Graves' hyperthyroidism. This sequence joins TRBV7-2 and TRBJ1-2, with 7 bases identical to TRBD1. The DNA of the CDR3 is TGTGCCAGCAGCTTAGAACCCGGGACAGATGGTAGCGGCTACACCTTC. As protein: CASSLEPGTDGSGYTF.